This T cell receptor beta chain originates from a study of blood T cell dynamics during melanoma immunotherapy. Study at large: Metastatic melanoma patients received first-line pembrolizumab or nivolumab plus ipilimumab. Study results and caveats: Unlike progressors, later disease-control patients had W3 repertoires gaining clonality or diversity. The study could not tell melanoma-specific clones from general immune activation.

The V gene end was trimmed by 0 bases and the J gene end by 8 bases; junction bases not matched to a gene: 4. This CDR3 has 14 amino acids. Germline loops: CDR1 SGHDN, CDR2 FVKESK. As for time point: pre-treatment baseline. In regard to this clone: Its antigen is not known.

Sequencing was performed with immunoSEQ multiplex PCR; in TCRdb, only in-frame clones are kept and a portion is missing. Of tens of thousands of clones in the sample, 87% were seen once. This receptor was obtained from a human donor with melanoma. The J gene is TRBJ1-2, the V gene TRBV14; 9 positions match TRBD1. Here the sequenced sample was blood, taken from a patient treated with checkpoint blockade. CDR3 coding DNA: TGTGCCAGCAGCCAAGATCGACAGGGGGTCGGCTACACCTTC. Translated: CASSQDRQGVGYTF.